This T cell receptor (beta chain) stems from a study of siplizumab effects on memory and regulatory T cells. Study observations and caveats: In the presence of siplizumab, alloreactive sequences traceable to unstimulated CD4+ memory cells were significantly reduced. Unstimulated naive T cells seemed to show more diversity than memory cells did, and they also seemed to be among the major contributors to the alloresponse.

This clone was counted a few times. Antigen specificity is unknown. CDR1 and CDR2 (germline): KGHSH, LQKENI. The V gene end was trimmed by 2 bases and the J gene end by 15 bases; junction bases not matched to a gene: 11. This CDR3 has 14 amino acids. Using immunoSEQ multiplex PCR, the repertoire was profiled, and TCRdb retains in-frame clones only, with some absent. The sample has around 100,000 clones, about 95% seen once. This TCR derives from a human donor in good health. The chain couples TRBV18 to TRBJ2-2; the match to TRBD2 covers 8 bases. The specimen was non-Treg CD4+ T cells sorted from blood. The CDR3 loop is CASSPGAGVLGVFF. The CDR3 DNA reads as TGTGCCAGCTCACCAGGAGCGGGAGTTTTGGGAGTGTTTTTT.